This TCR beta chain was profiled in a study of read filtering for tumor transcriptome and immune sequencing. Study-level information: Per sample, TCR-region reads ranged about 4.05 to 10.27 million by IR-seq, roughly 80 to 1273 by RNA-seq.

From approximately 400 ng of RNA, a library with molecular barcoded alpha/delta and beta/gamma adaptors was made. Each CDR3 protein is one row after TCRdb ran MiXCR on the reads. The sample contains 30,000 to 45,000 distinct CDR3 sequences, approximately 13% of which appear only once. Note on this clonotype: No conserved phenylalanine or tryptophan ends this CDR3, so it is likely a read error.

Trimming took off 4 bases at V and 2 bases at J, with 5 bases between the two ends. This CDR3 spans 12 amino acids. CDR1 is WSHSY, CDR2 SAAADI, per germline. The chain carries TRBV10-2 and TRBJ1-2; possibly TRBD1 for D (5 bases). The specimen sequenced was a population of CD138-negative cells sorted from bone marrow. This TCR was recovered from a donor aged 40 or older with multiple myeloma. The DNA of the CDR3 is TGCGCCAGCAGTGCAGGGAACTATGGCTACACCATC. Amino acid sequence: CASSAGNYGYTI.